This T cell receptor (beta chain) originates from a study of spatial heterogeneity in lung cancer. Whole-study context: Follow-up PBMC specimens underwent sequencing when available; their median timing was around 2 years after resection.

TCRdb fed the 5' RACE reads into MiXCR, producing one record per CDR3 protein. The table lists about 120,000 distinct CDR3 sequences, 12% of them singletons. This CDR3 is 14 amino acids long. Losses at the gene ends were 5 bases for V and 7 bases for J; bases not matched to a gene: 4. Indicated time point: blood at routine non-recurrence follow-up after resection. Whole RNA obtained from tumor, nontumor lung or frozen PBMC underwent sequencing without sorting. This clonotype turned up a few times. This specimen was PBMCs, taken at follow-up. This TCR was recovered from a male donor with early-stage non-small cell lung cancer. The J gene is TRBJ1-6, the V gene TRBV12-3 or TRBV12-4; 8 bases map to TRBD1. Here the CDR3 reads CASSPTGGNSPLHF. In nucleotides, the CDR3 is TGTGCCAGCAGTCCAACAGGGGGGAATTCACCCCTCCACTTT.